This TCR beta chain was documented in a study of blood T cell repertoires in COVID-19. The germline V gene has CDR1 SGHDT and CDR2 YYEEEE. The V end was cut by 4 bases, the J end by 6 bases, with 22 bases between. The CDR3 is 16 amino acids. This table comes from immunoSEQ multiplex PCR, and its TCRdb copy is limited to in-frame clones, with some not included. The sample records fewer than 250,000 clones, roughly 80% being singletons. The chain links TRBV5-6 to TRBJ1-2; unclear D gene. This sequence originates from a woman aged 50 to 65 with acute or convalescent COVID-19. The sequencing input was peripheral blood. The chain's CDR3 is CASSLAPGGLIDGYTF. CDR3 coding DNA: TGTGCCAGCAGCCTGGCCCCGGGAGGGCTAATCGATGGCTACACCTTC.